This T cell receptor (beta chain) was identified in a study of T cells after yellow fever vaccination. The V gene end was trimmed by 0 bases and the J gene end by 4 bases; junction bases not matched to a gene: 2. The CDR3 consists of 15 residues. Germline assignment: CDR1 MNHEY and CDR2 SVGAGI. One entry per CDR3 protein, called by TCRdb with MiXCR from the 5' RACE reads. The sample has about 200,000 distinct CDR3 sequences, roughly 3.3% seen once; the top ten hold roughly 3%. The study, taken as a whole, reports: A weaker but faster secondary response was observed, peaking on day 5 versus 15. Clones that expanded after primary vaccination mostly reappeared after the booster (over 95% CD4, roughly 90% CD8).

For this clonotype: No antigen is known for it.

This TCR was sampled from a man between 18 and 35 years old who received the YFV17D yellow fever vaccine. The material sequenced was CD4+ T cells sorted from PBMCs, taken 10 days after the yellow fever booster vaccination. The rearrangement joins TRBV6-5 to TRBJ2-4; TRBD2 agrees at 8 bases. The CDR3 DNA reads as TGTGCCAGCAGTTACTCGACGGGGGGGAAAAACATTCAGTACTTC. Its translation: CASSYSTGGKNIQYF.